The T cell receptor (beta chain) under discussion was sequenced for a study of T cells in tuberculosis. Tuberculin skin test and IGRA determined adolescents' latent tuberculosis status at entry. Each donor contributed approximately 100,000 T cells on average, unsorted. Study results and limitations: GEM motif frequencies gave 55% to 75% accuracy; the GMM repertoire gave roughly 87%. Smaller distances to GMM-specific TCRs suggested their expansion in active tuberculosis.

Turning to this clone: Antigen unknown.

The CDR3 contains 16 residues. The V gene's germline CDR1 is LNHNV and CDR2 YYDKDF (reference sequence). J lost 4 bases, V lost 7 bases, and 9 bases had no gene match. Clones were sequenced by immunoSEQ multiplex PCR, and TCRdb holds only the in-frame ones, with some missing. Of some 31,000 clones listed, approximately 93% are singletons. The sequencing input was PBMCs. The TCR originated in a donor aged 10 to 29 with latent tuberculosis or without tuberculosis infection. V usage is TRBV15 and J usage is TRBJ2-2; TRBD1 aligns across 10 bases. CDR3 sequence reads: CATTGRGQGLTGELFF. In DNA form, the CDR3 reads TGTGCCACCACCGGGAGGGGACAGGGGCTCACCGGGGAGCTGTTTTTT.